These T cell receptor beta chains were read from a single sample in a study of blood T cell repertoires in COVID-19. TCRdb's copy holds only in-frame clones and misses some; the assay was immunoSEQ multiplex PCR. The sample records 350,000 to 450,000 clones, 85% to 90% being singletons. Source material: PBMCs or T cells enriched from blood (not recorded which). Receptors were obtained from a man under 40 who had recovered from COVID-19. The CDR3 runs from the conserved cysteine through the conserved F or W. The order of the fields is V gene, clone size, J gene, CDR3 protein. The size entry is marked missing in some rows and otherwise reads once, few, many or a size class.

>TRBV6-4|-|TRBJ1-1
CASPRPVRSDTEAFF
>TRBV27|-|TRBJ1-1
CASSSVNTEAFF
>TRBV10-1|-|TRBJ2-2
CASSSGINTGELFF
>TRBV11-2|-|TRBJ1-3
CASSLQGSSGNTIYF
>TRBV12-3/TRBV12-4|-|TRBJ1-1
CASSLEAEAFF
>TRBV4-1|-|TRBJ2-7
CASSFRTGGMWEQYF
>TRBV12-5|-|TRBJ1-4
CASGPGQGTNEKLFF
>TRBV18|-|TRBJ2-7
CASSPGQGLSYEQYF
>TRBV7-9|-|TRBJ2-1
CASSSSSGSPDEQFF
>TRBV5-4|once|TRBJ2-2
CASSLDPSTGELFF
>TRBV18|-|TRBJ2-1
CASSPPTGAYNEQFF
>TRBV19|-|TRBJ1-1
CASSVRARNTEAFF
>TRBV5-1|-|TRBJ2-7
CASSTGTVSYEQYF
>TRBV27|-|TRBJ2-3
CASRTGVGPDTQYF
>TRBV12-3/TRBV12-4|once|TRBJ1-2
CASGDSVYGYTF
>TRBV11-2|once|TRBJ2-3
CASSHSGSGTDTQYF
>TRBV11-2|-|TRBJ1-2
CASSNTPPGHGYTF
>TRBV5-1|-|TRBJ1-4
CASSAGTAGEKLFF
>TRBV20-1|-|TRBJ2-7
CSASGPASGYEQYF
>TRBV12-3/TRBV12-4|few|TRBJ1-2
CASSRENRGGYTF
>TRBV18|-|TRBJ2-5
CASSPPDRGIGETQYF
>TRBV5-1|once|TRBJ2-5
CASSKGTGDQETQYF
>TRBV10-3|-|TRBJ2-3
CAISESGQGSDTQYF
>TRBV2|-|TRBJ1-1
CASRRTATEAFF
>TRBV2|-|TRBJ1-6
CASSEAGQQGASPLHF
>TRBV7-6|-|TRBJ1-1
CASSRYNTGTEAFF
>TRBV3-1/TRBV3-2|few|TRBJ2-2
CASSRGGSRTGELFF
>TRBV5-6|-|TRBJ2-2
CASSLGAGANTGELFF
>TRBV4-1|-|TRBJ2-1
CASSQGGTRTYNEQFF
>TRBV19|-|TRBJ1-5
CATTPGGGQPQHF
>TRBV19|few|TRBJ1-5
CASTKQTGYQPQHF
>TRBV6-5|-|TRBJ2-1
CASSYSSGLKNEQFF
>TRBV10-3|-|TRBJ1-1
CAISSPGQNTEAFF
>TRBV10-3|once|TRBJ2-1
CAISELAGDEQFF
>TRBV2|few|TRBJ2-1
CASSADSYNEQFF
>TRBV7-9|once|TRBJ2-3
CASSPWADTQYF
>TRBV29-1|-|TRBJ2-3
CSVRAGGPADTQYF
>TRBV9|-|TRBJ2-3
CASSVIAAFTDTQYF
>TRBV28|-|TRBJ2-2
CASSPGRLNTGELFF
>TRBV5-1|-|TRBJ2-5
CASSLGTGETQYF
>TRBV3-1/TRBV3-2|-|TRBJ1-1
CASSQGEIRTEAFF
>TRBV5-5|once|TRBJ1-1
CASSLAGVTDTEAFF
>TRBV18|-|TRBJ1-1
CASSPLRGQNTEAFF
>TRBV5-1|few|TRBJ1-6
CASSLYKNSPLHF
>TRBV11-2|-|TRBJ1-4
CASSLGGGEKLFF
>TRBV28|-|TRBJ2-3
CASSLRSGGVTDTQYF
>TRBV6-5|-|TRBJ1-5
CASSYSPQGGNQPQHF
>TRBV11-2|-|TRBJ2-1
CASRTSGSDEQFF
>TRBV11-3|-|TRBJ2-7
CASSSGPGEQYF
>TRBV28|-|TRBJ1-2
CASSPPGYGYTF
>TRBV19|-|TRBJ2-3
CASSASSGTSGRRDTQYF
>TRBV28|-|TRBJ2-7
CASRAGIYEQYF
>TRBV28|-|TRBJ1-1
CASSLWSRGNRIAEAFF
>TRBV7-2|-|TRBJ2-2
CASKGVRDNGELFF
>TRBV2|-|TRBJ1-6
CASRGQGESPLHF